The 8 T cell receptor beta chains below all came from one sample that was sequenced in a study of cytomegalovirus exposure and HLA in healthy donors. PCR primers comprised 60 Vbeta and 13 Jbeta primers. Repertoires were generated with immunoSEQ multiplex PCR, while TCRdb's copy carries only in-frame clones and drops some. The repertoire includes more than 95,000 clones, roughly 15% of them detected once, and over 0.8% sits in the top ten. The sample consisted of PBMCs. The receptors stem from a female donor in good health and CMV-seronegative.

In its sample, this clone was seen a few times. The chain joins TRBV7-2 to TRBJ1-2; perhaps TRBD1 as D (5 bases). The CDR3 length is 14 residues. Germline CDR1 is SGHTA and CDR2 is FQGNSA. Trimming took 2 bases from V and 5 from J, leaving 12 bases between them. Here the CDR3 DNA reads TGTGCCAGCAGCTTAAATCAGGGCACATATGGCTACACCTTC. This gives the protein CASSLNQGTYGYTF.

A few counts support this clone. DNA for the CDR3: TGCAGCGTCCTCAGACAGGGAAATAATGAAAAACTGTTTTTT. Residues: CSVLRQGNNEKLFF. The chain links TRBV29-1 to TRBJ1-4; 7 positions match TRBD1. Germline V gives CDR1 SQVTM, CDR2 ANQGSEA. J was trimmed by 4 bases and V by 6 bases; bases with no gene match: 8. This CDR3 has 14 residues. Using reference TRBV29-1 and TRBJ1-4 for the parts outside the CDR3, the full variable domain is SAVISQKPSRDICQRGTSLTIQCQVDSQVTMMFWYRQQPGQSLTLIATANQGSEATYESGFVIDKFPISRPNLTFSTLTVSNMSPEDSSIYLCSVLRQGNNEKLFFGSGTQLSVL.

In this sample, this clone turned up a few times. V usage is TRBV5-1 and J usage is TRBJ1-1, with TRBD1 identical over 8 bases. J was trimmed by 1 base and V by 3 bases; bases with no gene match: 2. CDR1 is SGHRS, CDR2 YFSETQ, per germline. There are 14 residues in the CDR3. As DNA, the CDR3 is TGCGCCAGCAGCTCACAGGGGGGGAACACTGAAGCTTTCTTT. This gives the protein CASSSQGGNTEAFF.

This clone occurred a few times. V usage is TRBV11-2 and J usage is TRBJ2-5, with unresolved D. CDR3 size: 14 residues. Trimming stripped 5 bases from V and 5 bases from J, with 15 bases between. Germline CDR1 reads SGHAT; CDR2 reads FQNNGV. In DNA, the CDR3 is TGTGCCAGCAGCCGGCCGGCGGTCCGGGAGACCCAGTACTTC. Translated: CASSRPAVRETQYF.

The rearrangement joins TRBV6-5 to TRBJ1-1; D is uncertain. The CDR3 covers 11 residues. With 2 bases removed from V and 12 bases from J, the gap between germline ends came to 10 bases. The germline V gene encodes CDR1 MNHEY and CDR2 SVGAGI. The DNA for the CDR3 is TGTGCCAGCAGTTACGACAAGTTAACTTTCTTT. Protein product: CASSYDKLTFF.

The gene calls are TRBV13 and TRBJ2-7; possibly TRBD2 for D (5 bases). Germline CDR1 reads PRHDT; CDR2 reads FYEKMQ (reference sequence). The CDR3 is 15 amino acids. V was clipped by 0 bases and J by 0 bases, with 9 bases between them. CDR3 bases: TGTGCCAGCAGCTTAGGCGGAGGTCACTCCTACGAGCAGTACTTC. Protein product: CASSLGGGHSYEQYF. The full variable domain, in which reference TRBV13 and TRBJ2-7 provide the parts outside the CDR3, is AAGVIQSPRHLIKEKRETATLKCYPIPRHDTVYWYQQGPGQDPQFLISFYEKMQSDKGSIPDRFSAQQFSDYHSELNMSSLELGDSALYFCASSLGGGHSYEQYFGPGTRLTVT.

This clone turned up a few times. The chain has TRBV4-3 and TRBJ1-3; perhaps TRBD1 as D (6 bases). Germline CDR1 reads LGHNA; CDR2 reads YSLEER. V dropped 3 bases and J dropped 3 bases, with 15 bases sitting between them. The CDR3 covers 16 residues. CDR3 residues: CASSHARAGVGNTIYF. The CDR3 DNA reads as TGCGCCAGCAGCCATGCCCGGGCAGGGGTTGGAAACACCATATATTTT.

This sequence joins TRBV6-6 and TRBJ2-7; the match to TRBD2 covers 7 bases. The CDR3 contains 14 residues. Unmatched junction bases numbered 10, after V lost 5 bases and J lost 6 bases. The V gene's germline CDR1 is MNHNY and CDR2 SVGAGI (reference sequence). The CDR3 sequence is CASSSSGSRLEQYF. DNA of the CDR3: TGTGCCAGCAGTAGTAGCGGGTCCCGGCTCGAGCAGTACTTC.